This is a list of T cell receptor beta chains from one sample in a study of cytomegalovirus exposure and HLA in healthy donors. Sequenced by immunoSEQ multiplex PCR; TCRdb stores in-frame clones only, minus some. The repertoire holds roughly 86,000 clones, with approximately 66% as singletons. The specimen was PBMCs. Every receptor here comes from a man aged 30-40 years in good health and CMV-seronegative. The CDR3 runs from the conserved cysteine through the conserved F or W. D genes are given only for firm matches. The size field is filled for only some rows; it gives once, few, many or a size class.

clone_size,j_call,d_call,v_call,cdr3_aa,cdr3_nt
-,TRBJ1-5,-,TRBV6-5,CASSPGFGNQPQHF,TGTGCCAGCAGCCCAGGGTTCGGCAATCAGCCCCAGCATTTT
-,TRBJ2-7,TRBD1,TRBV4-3,CASSLMDREYSEQYF,TGCGCCAGCAGCCTAATGGACAGGGAGTACAGCGAGCAGTACTTC
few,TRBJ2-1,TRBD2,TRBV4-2,CASSQDLERGVNNEQFF,TGTGCCAGCAGCCAAGATCTCGAGCGGGGGGTCAACAATGAGCAGTTCTTC
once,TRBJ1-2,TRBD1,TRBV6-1,CASSEATGGAEPHYGYTF,TGTGCCAGCAGTGAAGCGACAGGGGGCGCTGAGCCTCACTATGGTTACACCTTC
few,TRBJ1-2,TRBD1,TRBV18,CASSEEQGAGGYTF,TGTGCCAGCTCAGAAGAACAGGGGGCCGGCGGTTACACCTTC
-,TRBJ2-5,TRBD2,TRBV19,CASSLLAGAEETQYF,TGTGCCAGTAGTCTTCTAGCGGGAGCAGAAGAGACCCAGTACTTC
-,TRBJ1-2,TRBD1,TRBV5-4,CASRTGGAGTNYGYTF,TGTGCCAGCAGAACAGGGGGCGCCGGCACTAACTATGGCTACACCTTC
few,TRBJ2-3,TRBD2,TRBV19,CASSILVGEGDTQYF,TGTGCCAGTAGTATTCTGGTCGGGGAGGGAGATACGCAGTATTTT
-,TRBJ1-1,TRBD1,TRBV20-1,CSASDRVAAFF,TGCAGTGCTAGTGACAGGGTTGCAGCCTTCTTT
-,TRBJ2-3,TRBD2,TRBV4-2,CASSQTGTSEADTQYF,TGTGCCAGCAGCCAAACCGGGACTAGCGAAGCAGATACGCAGTATTTT
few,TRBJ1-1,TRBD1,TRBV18,CASSRNQGVDTEAFF,TGTGCCAGCTCACGAAATCAGGGGGTCGACACTGAAGCTTTCTTT
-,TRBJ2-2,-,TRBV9,CASSVGAGPNTGELFF,TGTGCCAGCAGCGTAGGTGCGGGGCCGAACACCGGGGAGCTGTTTTTT
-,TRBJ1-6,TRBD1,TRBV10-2,CASSDSGTASYNSPLHF,TGCGCCAGCAGTGATTCCGGGACAGCCTCCTATAATTCACCCCTCCACTTT
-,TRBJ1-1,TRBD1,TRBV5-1,CASSLTGGTEAFF,TGCGCCAGCAGCCTTACAGGGGGCACTGAAGCTTTCTTT
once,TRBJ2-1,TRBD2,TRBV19,CASLGRVGSGNSGPYYNEQFF,TGTGCCTCTTTGGGCAGGGTTGGGTCGGGTAATAGCGGGCCCTACTACAATGAGCAGTTCTTC
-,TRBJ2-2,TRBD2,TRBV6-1,CASSEALRASARELFF,TGTGCCAGCAGTGAAGCGCTTCGGGCTAGCGCGCGGGAGCTGTTTTTC
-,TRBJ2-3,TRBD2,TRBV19,CAIGSSGDTDTQYF,TGTGCCATTGGGTCTAGCGGGGACACAGATACGCAGTATTTT
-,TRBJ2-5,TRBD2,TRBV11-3,CASSLDWASGDQETQYF,TGTGCCAGCAGCTTAGATTGGGCTAGCGGGGATCAAGAGACCCAGTACTTC
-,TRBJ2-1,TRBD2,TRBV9,CASSVGGLADYNEQFF,TGTGCCAGCAGCGTAGGGGGACTAGCGGATTACAATGAGCAGTTCTTC
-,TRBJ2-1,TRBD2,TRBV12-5,CASGGTSGGKVHEQFF,TGTGCTAGTGGAGGGACTAGCGGGGGGAAAGTGCATGAGCAGTTCTTC
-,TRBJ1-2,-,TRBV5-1,CASSFKQGPYGYTF,TGCGCCAGCAGCTTCAAACAGGGCCCCTATGGCTACACCTTC
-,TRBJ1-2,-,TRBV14,CASSLSGGSGYGYTF,TGTGCCAGCAGCCTTTCGGGCGGGTCGGGGTATGGCTACACCTTC
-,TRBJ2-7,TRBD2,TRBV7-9,CASSSEGSGGVYEQYF,TGTGCCAGCAGCTCCGAGGGAAGCGGGGGAGTCTACGAGCAGTACTTC
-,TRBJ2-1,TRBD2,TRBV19,CATTGGNEQFF,TGTGCGACCACGGGGGGGAATGAGCAGTTCTTC
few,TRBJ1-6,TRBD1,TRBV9,CASSVATTGGVWALHF,TGTGCCAGCAGCGTAGCTACTACAGGGGGCGTTTGGGCCCTCCACTTT
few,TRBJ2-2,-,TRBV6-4,CASSTGDSGELFF,TGTGCCAGCAGTACCGGGGATTCCGGGGAGCTGTTTTTT
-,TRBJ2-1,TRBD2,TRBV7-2,CASSPGLAGVEQFF,TGTGCCAGCAGCCCCGGACTAGCGGGAGTCGAGCAGTTCTTC
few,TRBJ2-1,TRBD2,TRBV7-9,CASSYTTSGDYNEQFF,TGTGCCAGCAGCTATACAACTAGCGGGGATTACAATGAGCAGTTCTTC
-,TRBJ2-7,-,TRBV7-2,CASSLIQGLTYEQYF,TGTGCCAGCAGCTTAATACAGGGATTAACCTACGAGCAGTACTTC
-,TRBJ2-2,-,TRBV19,CASSRGTSGELFF,TGTGCCAGTAGTCGGGGGACGAGCGGGGAGCTGTTTTTT
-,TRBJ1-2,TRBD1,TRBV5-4,CASSQTGHGYTF,TGTGCCAGCAGCCAGACAGGGCATGGCTACACCTTC
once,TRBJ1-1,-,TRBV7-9,CSSSFQPSGAFF,TGTTCCAGCAGCTTTCAACCTAGCGGGGCTTTCTTT
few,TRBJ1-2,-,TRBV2,CASSESQAVYGYTF,TGTGCCAGCAGTGAGAGTCAGGCCGTCTATGGCTACACCTTC
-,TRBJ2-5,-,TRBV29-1,CSAPWGSPRGQETQYF,TGCAGCGCCCCTTGGGGCAGTCCGAGGGGGCAAGAGACCCAGTACTTC
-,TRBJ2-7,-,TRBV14,CASSQVQGFGSYEQYF,TGTGCCAGCAGCCAAGTTCAAGGCTTCGGGTCCTACGAGCAGTACTTC
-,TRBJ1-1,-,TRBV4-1,CASSQGVLRGNTEAFF,TGCGCCAGCAGCCAAGGGGTTTTACGGGGGAACACTGAAGCTTTCTTT
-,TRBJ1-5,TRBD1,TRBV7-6,CASSLELPGQGRQPQHF,TGTGCCAGCAGCTTAGAGCTGCCGGGACAGGGGCGGCAGCCCCAGCATTTT
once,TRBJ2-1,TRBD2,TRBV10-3,CAISESTSGLYNEQFF,TGTGCCATCAGTGAGTCGACTAGCGGGCTTTACAATGAGCAGTTCTTC
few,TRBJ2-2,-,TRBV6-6,CASSLGMAGELFF,TGTGCCAGCAGTCTCGGTATGGCCGGGGAGCTGTTTTTT
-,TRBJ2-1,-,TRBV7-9,CASSLSRGGNEQFF,TGTGCCAGCAGCTTATCAAGGGGTGGGAATGAGCAGTTCTTC
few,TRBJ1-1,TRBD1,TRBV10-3,CAISEYGQGALNTEAFF,TGTGCCATCAGTGAGTACGGACAGGGGGCTTTGAACACTGAAGCTTTCTTT
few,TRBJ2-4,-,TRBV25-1,CASSESLDRSIQYF,TGTGCCAGCAGTGAATCGCTGGACAGATCCATTCAGTACTTC
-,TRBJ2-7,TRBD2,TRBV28,CASRSPSGRKLRNEQYF,TGTGCCAGCAGGTCACCCAGCGGGAGAAAATTGAGGAACGAGCAGTACTTC
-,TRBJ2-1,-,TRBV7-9,CASSLALGGNYNEQFF,TGTGCCAGCAGCTTAGCGCTCGGGGGAAACTACAATGAGCAGTTCTTC
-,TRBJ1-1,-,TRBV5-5,CASSVGHLNTEAFF,TGTGCCAGCAGCGTGGGACACCTGAACACTGAAGCTTTCTTT
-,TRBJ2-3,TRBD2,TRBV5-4,CASSPQTSGSGDTQYF,TGTGCCAGCAGCCCCCAGACTAGCGGCAGCGGGGATACGCAGTATTTT
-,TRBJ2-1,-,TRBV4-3,CASSPSQGPSYNEQFF,TGCGCCAGCAGCCCGAGTCAGGGCCCTTCCTACAATGAGCAGTTCTTC
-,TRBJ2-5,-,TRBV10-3,CAINSLGTQETQYF,TGTGCCATCAACTCACTAGGCACCCAAGAGACCCAGTACTTC
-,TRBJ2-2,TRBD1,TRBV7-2,CASSFEQGAGTGELFF,TGTGCCAGCAGCTTTGAGCAGGGGGCAGGCACCGGGGAGCTGTTTTTT
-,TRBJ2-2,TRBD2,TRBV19,CASRTSWTGELFF,TGTGCCAGCCGGACTAGCTGGACCGGGGAGCTGTTTTTT
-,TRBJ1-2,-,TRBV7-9,CASSPPDGGESNYGYTF,TGTGCCAGCAGCCCCCCGGACGGGGGGGAGTCTAACTATGGCTACACCTTC
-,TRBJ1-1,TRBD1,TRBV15,CATSAEGTDTEAFF,TGTGCCACCAGCGCTGAAGGGACAGACACTGAAGCTTTCTTT
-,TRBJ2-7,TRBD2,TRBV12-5,CASGLLAGPGGEQYF,TGTGCTAGTGGTTTGTTAGCGGGCCCCGGAGGGGAGCAGTACTTC
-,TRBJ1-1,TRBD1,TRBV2,CASNRQGADTEAFF,TGTGCCAGCAACCGACAGGGAGCGGACACTGAAGCTTTCTTT
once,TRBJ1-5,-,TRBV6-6,CASSYSNRPQHF,TGTGCCAGCAGTTACTCAAATCGGCCCCAGCATTTT
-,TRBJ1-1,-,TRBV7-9,CSSSSWDTKNTEAFF,TGTTCCAGCAGCTCTTGGGACACCAAGAACACTGAAGCTTTCTTT
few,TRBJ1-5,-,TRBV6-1,CASSPDSLGQPQHF,TGTGCCAGCAGTCCGGACAGCCTGGGGCAGCCCCAGCATTTT
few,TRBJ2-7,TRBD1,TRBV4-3,CASSQEPGQGLHYEQYF,TGCGCCAGCAGCCAGGAACCGGGACAGGGCCTCCACTACGAGCAGTACTTC
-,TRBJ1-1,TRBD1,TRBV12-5,CASGLDRQGNTEAFF,TGTGCTAGTGGTTTGGACCGACAGGGGAACACTGAAGCTTTCTTT
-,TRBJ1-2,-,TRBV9,CASSVGHELYGYTF,TGTGCCAGCAGCGTTGGACACGAACTCTATGGCTACACCTTC